The 12 T cell receptor beta chains below all came from one sample that was sequenced in a study of T cells in localized non-small cell lung cancer. This table comes from immunoSEQ multiplex PCR, and its TCRdb copy is limited to in-frame clones, with some not included. This table has roughly 48,000 clones, around three quarters appearing once. The sample was peripheral blood, taken before any cancer treatment. All receptors derive from a man between 40 and 75 years old with stage I squamous cell lung carcinoma.

The genes are TRBV7-8 and TRBJ2-2; TRBD1 aligns across 8 bases. This CDR3 spans 18 amino acids. The germline gives CDR1 SGHVS, CDR2 FQNEAQ. V shed 4 bases, J shed 0 bases, and the junction held 10 bases outside the gene matches. CDR3 loop: CASSSRTGWTTNTGELFF. CDR3 sequence (DNA): TGTGCCAGCAGCTCACGGACAGGGTGGACTACGAACACCGGGGAGCTGTTTTTT.

The rearrangement uses TRBV4-1 and TRBJ1-3, with a tentative D call TRBD1 (6 bases). The CDR3 loop spans 15 amino acids. Germline-derived CDR1 and CDR2 are MGHRA and YSYEKL. Trimming cost V 2 bases and J 6 bases, with 14 bases left between them. The CDR3 is CASSQSGTRENTIYF. In nucleotides, the CDR3 is TGCGCCAGCAGCCAATCCGGGACAAGGGAAAACACCATATATTTT.

CDR3 residues: CAISFQTGETEAFF. As DNA, the CDR3 is TGTGCCATCAGCTTCCAAACAGGGGAGACTGAAGCTTTCTTT. V usage is TRBV10-3 and J usage is TRBJ1-1; 7 bases are shared with TRBD1. V was pared by 6 bases and J by 5 bases, with 9 bases of the junction left unmatched. The germline V gene encodes CDR1 ENHRY and CDR2 SYGVKD. The CDR3 loop spans 14 amino acids.

This clone showed up just a few times. The rearrangement links TRBV10-2 to TRBJ2-1; D not resolved. The V and J ends lost 0 bases and 10 bases respectively, with 10 bases between them. Germline lookup yields CDR1 WSHSY and CDR2 SAAADI. The CDR3 spans 13 residues. The CDR3 coding sequence is TGCGCCAGCAGTGAGTCAAGGGCTGGGGAGCAGTTCTTC. Translated, it gives CASSESRAGEQFF.

This clone turned up a few times. The chain is built from TRBV6-1 and TRBJ1-3; D uncertain. With 7 bases removed from V and 7 bases from J, the gap between germline ends came to 14 bases. Germline lookup yields CDR1 MNHNS and CDR2 SASEGT. The CDR3 is 13 amino acids. CDR3 protein: CASTVVLTNTIYF. The CDR3 nucleotides read TGTGCCAGCACAGTGGTCTTGACGAACACCATATATTTT.

The genes are TRBV5-4 and TRBJ1-2; D is possibly TRBD1 (6 bases). V lost 4 bases and J lost 4, with 14 bases in between. There are 14 residues in the CDR3. Germline V gene sequence: CDR1 SGHNT, CDR2 YYREEE (reference sequence). CDR3 residues: CASSLQGSTYGYTF. The CDR3 bases are TGTGCCAGCAGCCTGCAGGGGAGTACCTATGGCTACACCTTC.

V usage is TRBV9 and J usage is TRBJ2-4; D is perhaps TRBD1 (5 bases). Between the trimmed V and J ends, which lost 3 bases and 7 bases, there was a span of 11 bases. The CDR3 sequence is 13 residues long. Per the germline V gene, CDR1 is SGDLS and CDR2 is YYNGEE. This chain's CDR3 is CASSAQGRNIQYF. CDR3 DNA: TGTGCCAGCAGCGCCCAGGGCCGGAACATTCAGTACTTC.

As concerns this clone: Different DNA sequences within this sample yield the same CDR3. The gene calls are TRBV7-3 and TRBJ2-5, with D maybe TRBD2 (6 bases). The V gene's germline CDR1 is SGHTA and CDR2 FQGTGA. V lost 5 bases and J lost 2, with 9 bases in between. The CDR3 loop spans 13 amino acids. CDR3 sequence (DNA): TGTGCCAGCAGCCGGAGCGGGCAAGAGACCCAGTACTTC. Translation: CASSRSGQETQYF.

The CDR3 spells CASSLVGRGLSYNEQFF. CDR3 coding DNA: TGTGCCAGCAGCTTGGTCGGCAGGGGGCTCTCCTACAATGAGCAGTTCTTC. The gene calls are TRBV5-6 and TRBJ2-1; 8 nucleotides match TRBD1. The CDR3 covers 17 residues. V lost 0 bases, J lost 0 bases, and 5 bases stayed unmatched. The germline V gene has CDR1 SGHDT and CDR2 YYEEEE.

This chain connects TRBV6-5 to TRBJ1-2; perhaps TRBD1 as D (5 bases). CDR3 length equals 13 residues. Germline V lookup: CDR1 MNHEY, CDR2 SVGAGI. V was clipped by 2 bases and J by 6 bases, with 10 bases between them. CDR3 amino acids: CASSYGGGDGYTF. DNA of the CDR3: TGTGCCAGCAGTTACGGCGGAGGGGATGGCTACACCTTC.

Details on this clone: The junction departs from the called germline gene at one end, perhaps through a read error. The chain employs TRBV19 and TRBJ1-2; D perhaps matches TRBD1 (5 bases). This CDR3 comprises 12 residues. Germline CDR1 and CDR2: LNHDA and SQIVND (reference sequence). The CDR3 spells CASSVDSYGYTF. The CDR3 DNA reads as TGTGCCAGTAGTGTAGACAGCTATGGCTACACCTTC.

This chain uses TRBV5-8 with TRBJ2-5; D not resolved. Trimming stripped 1 base from V and 5 bases from J, with 12 bases between. This CDR3 spans 14 amino acids. Germline assignment: CDR1 SGHTS and CDR2 YDEGEE. The CDR3 DNA sequence: TGTGCCAGCAGCTTGATGGGTGCCGGGGAGACCCAGTACTTC. This gives the protein CASSLMGAGETQYF.